This record covers a single T cell receptor beta chain. The data were obtained in a study of T cells in Graves' hyperthyroidism and ophthalmopathy. V shed 3 bases and J 0 bases; nucleotides not matched to a gene: 11. Germline lookup yields CDR1 DFQATT and CDR2 SNEGSKA (reference sequence). The CDR3 extends over 16 amino acids. Amplification of TCR beta CDR3 regions was performed using RNA transcripts as template. The HTBI set primed first-round TCR CDR3 RT-PCR. MiXCR, run by TCRdb on the multiplex PCR reads, gives a single entry per CDR3 protein. This table has hundreds of thousands of distinct CDR3 sequences, about 14% appearing once.

The source is a woman younger than 35 with Graves' hyperthyroidism. Sequencing was done on a sample of blood. V usage is TRBV20-1 and J usage is TRBJ2-7; TRBD2 matches 7 bases. The CDR3 protein is CSASTWSGTSSYEQYF. Written as DNA, the CDR3 is TGCAGTGCTAGTACTTGGAGCGGGACGAGCTCCTACGAGCAGTACTTC.